This T cell receptor (beta chain) was profiled in a study of T cells in Graves' hyperthyroidism and ophthalmopathy. General study points: Using 13 V-J features, a model discriminated ophthalmopathy from stable hyperthyroidism.

Notes on this clonotype: Antigen unknown.

RNA transcripts served as the template for amplifying TCR beta CDR3 regions. When the TCR CDR3 underwent first-round RT-PCR, the HTBI primer set was used. TCRdb recomputed calls from the multiplex PCR reads with MiXCR, one row per CDR3 protein. Altogether about 540,000 distinct CDR3 sequences are present, 46% being singletons, with the ten largest covering approximately 7.5%. V was cut by 4 bases and J by 16 bases, with 11 bases left in between. In germline, CDR1 is SEHNR, CDR2 FQNEAQ (reference sequence). CDR3 length: 10 residues. Sequenced sample: peripheral blood or thyroid tissue (not recorded which). This clonotype was obtained from a woman aged 18 to 35 with Graves' hyperthyroidism. The chain carries TRBV7-9 and TRBJ2-1, with D tentatively TRBD2 (5 bases). For the CDR3, the DNA is TGTGCCAGCAGCTCGCGGGCCGGATTCTTC. Its protein product is CASSSRAGFF.